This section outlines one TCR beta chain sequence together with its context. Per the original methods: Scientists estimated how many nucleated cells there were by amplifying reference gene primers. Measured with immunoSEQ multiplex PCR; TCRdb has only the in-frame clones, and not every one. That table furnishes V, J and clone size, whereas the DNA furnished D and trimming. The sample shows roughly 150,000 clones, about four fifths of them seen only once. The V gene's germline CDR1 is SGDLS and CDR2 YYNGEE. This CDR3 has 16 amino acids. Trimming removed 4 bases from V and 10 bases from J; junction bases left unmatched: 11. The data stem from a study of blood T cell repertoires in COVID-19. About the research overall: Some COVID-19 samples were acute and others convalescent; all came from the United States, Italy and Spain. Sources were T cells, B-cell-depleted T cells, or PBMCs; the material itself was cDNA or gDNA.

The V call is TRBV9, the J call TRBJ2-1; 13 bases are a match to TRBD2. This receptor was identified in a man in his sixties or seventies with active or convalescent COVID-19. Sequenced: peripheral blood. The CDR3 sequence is CASSIGLAGAQGEQFF. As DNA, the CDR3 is TGTGCCAGCAGCATCGGACTAGCGGGGGCCCAAGGGGAGCAGTTCTTC.